The 17 T cell receptor beta chains listed next were all sequenced from one sample in a study of blood T cell repertoires in COVID-19. TCRdb keeps only in-frame clones here, not all; method: immunoSEQ multiplex PCR. The sample consists of 250,000 to 300,000 clones, roughly 86% of them appearing once. The sequencing sample was made of peripheral blood. These receptors originate from a man aged 18-30 years with active or convalescent COVID-19.

This clone was detected only a few times. In nucleotides, the CDR3 is TGTGCCAGCAGTCTACGGGGCGAGGGAGGACAGCCCCAGCATTTT. It translates to CASSLRGEGGQPQHF. V is TRBV6-2 or TRBV6-3 and J is TRBJ1-5, with D possibly TRBD1 on 5 matching bases. Germline V CDR1 and CDR2: MNHEY, SVGEGT. V dropped 5 bases and J dropped 7 bases, with 18 bases sitting between them. CDR3 size: 15 residues.

This chain connects TRBV24-1 to TRBJ2-3, with 7 bases that match TRBD2. CDR1 and CDR2 from the germline V gene are KGHDR and SFDVKD. V was pared by 2 bases and J by 6 bases, with 7 bases of the junction left unmatched. The CDR3 spans 15 residues. For the CDR3, the DNA is TGTGCCACCAGTGATTCCTCCGGAGCGGGGGATACGCAGTATTTT. It codes for CATSDSSGAGDTQYF.

The gene calls are TRBV24-1 and TRBJ2-5; 7 bases match TRBD1. Per germline, CDR1 KGHDR and CDR2 SFDVKD. The junction had 12 bases not matched to a gene; V was cut back by 4 bases and J by 5 bases. CDR3 length: 16 residues. DNA for the CDR3: TGTGCCACCAGTGAGACGAAGACCGTGACAGGGGAGACCCAGTACTTC. Protein: CATSETKTVTGETQYF.

The chain carries TRBV4-3 and TRBJ1-4; possible D gene TRBD1, 5 bases. This CDR3 contains 15 residues. Looked up from germline, CDR1 is LGHNA and CDR2 is YSLEER. V gave up 0 bases and J gave up 4 bases, with 9 bases separating them. CDR3 loop: CASSQDGGDNEKLFF. The CDR3 DNA follows: TGCGCCAGCAGCCAAGACGGGGGGGATAATGAAAAACTGTTTTTT.

The rearrangement joins TRBV11-3 to TRBJ2-5; TRBD2 is a possible D gene (6 bases). The CDR3 consists of 14 residues. Germline V gene lookup returns CDR1 SGHNT and CDR2 YENEEA. V dropped 0 bases and J dropped 7 bases, with 12 bases sitting between them. The CDR3 sequence is CASSLEVGTGTQYF. CDR3 bases: TGTGCCAGCAGCTTAGAAGTGGGGACTGGGACCCAGTACTTC.

About this clone: The same CDR3 is also encoded by other DNA sequences in this sample. The J gene is TRBJ1-1, the V gene TRBV7-9, with a weak D call TRBD1 (5 bases). With 2 bases removed from V and 3 bases from J, the gap between germline ends came to 7 bases. The length of the CDR3 is 13 residues. The germline gives CDR1 SEHNR, CDR2 FQNEAQ (reference sequence). This CDR3 reads CASSLRGDTEAFF. In DNA form, the CDR3 reads TGTGCCAGCAGCTTACGGGGGGACACTGAAGCTTTCTTT.

Turning to this clone: Other DNA sequences within the sample encode an identical CDR3. The chain couples TRBV30 to TRBJ2-7, with D perhaps TRBD1 (5 bases). The CDR3 length is 12 residues. CDR1 is GTSNPN and CDR2 is SVGIG in the germline V gene (reference sequence). Trimming took off 1 base at V and 2 bases at J, with 6 bases between the two ends. The CDR3 loop reads CAWSGQTYEQYF. CDR3 sequence (DNA): TGTGCCTGGAGTGGACAGACCTACGAGCAGTACTTC.

The V and J genes are TRBV6-5 and TRBJ2-7, with D tentatively TRBD2 (6 bases). CDR1 and CDR2 (germline): MNHEY, SVGAGI. Trimming left V 8 bases short and J 6 bases short, with 20 bases between. The CDR3 runs to 14 residues. CDR3 in DNA: TGTGCCAGCCGTCTCCTCCGGGGGACCGGCGAGCAGTACTTC. Residues: CASRLLRGTGEQYF.

The chain has TRBV6-5 and TRBJ1-5; D remains ambiguous. CDR3 length: 14 amino acids. From germline, CDR1 is MNHEY and CDR2 SVGAGI. Trimming removed 5 bases from V and 1 base from J, with 9 bases in between. The CDR3 DNA is TGTGCCAGCAGTCCTACAGTGAGCAATCAGCCCCAGCATTTT. Protein product: CASSPTVSNQPQHF.

The chain combines TRBV11-3 with TRBJ1-1; D might be TRBD1 (5 bases). The ends were cut back, 1 base at V and 1 base at J, with 13 bases in the middle. Germline V gives CDR1 SGHNT, CDR2 YENEEA. This CDR3 is 16 amino acids long. The CDR3: CASSLGFGRENTEAFF. The CDR3 region has the DNA TGTGCCAGCAGCTTAGGCTTTGGCAGGGAGAACACTGAAGCTTTCTTT.

The chain couples TRBV4-2 to TRBJ2-1; the D is unclear. The CDR3 is 13 residues long. Germline V gene sequence: CDR1 LGHNA, CDR2 YNFKEQ. V lost 0 bases, J lost 3 bases, and 3 bases lay in between. Here the CDR3 reads CASSQDIYNEQFF. The CDR3 coding sequence is TGTGCCAGCAGCCAAGATATCTACAATGAGCAGTTCTTC.

This sequence joins TRBV19 and TRBJ2-2; D is uncertain. Trimming stripped 6 bases from V and 1 base from J, with 12 bases between. Germline values: CDR1 LNHDA, CDR2 SQIVND (reference sequence). The CDR3 length is 15 residues. The CDR3 DNA reads as TGTGCCAGTAGCGAGGATCTCCGGAACACCGGGGAGCTGTTTTTT. It encodes CASSEDLRNTGELFF.

The V and J genes are TRBV19 and TRBJ2-3; possibly TRBD2 for D (6 bases). This CDR3 is built from 17 residues. Per the germline V gene, CDR1 is LNHDA and CDR2 is SQIVND (reference sequence). The V end was cut by 3 bases, the J end by 1 base, with 17 bases between. The CDR3 DNA sequence: TGTGCCAGTAGTATTAACGGACTAAACTCGGGCACAGATACGCAGTATTTT. This sequence encodes CASSINGLNSGTDTQYF.

The V gene is TRBV3-1 (or the pseudogene TRBV3-2), the J gene TRBJ2-5; the D gene is possibly TRBD2 (5 bases). The germline V and J ends were trimmed by 5 bases and 2 bases, with 9 bases remaining between them. Germline V gives CDR1 LGHDT, CDR2 YNNKEL (reference sequence). The CDR3 totals 13 residues. The CDR3 DNA is TGTGCCAGCAGCTTCGGACTTCAAGAGACCCAGTACTTC. This codes for CASSFGLQETQYF.

This chain uses TRBV7-9 with TRBJ2-2; 11 bases match TRBD2. V dropped 5 bases and J dropped 6; count of bases not matched to a gene: 8. The CDR3 runs 16 residues. Germline CDR1 is SEHNR and CDR2 is FQNEAQ (reference sequence). The CDR3 is CASSPQTSGKAGELFF. For the CDR3, the DNA is TGTGCCAGCAGCCCCCAGACTAGCGGGAAAGCCGGGGAGCTGTTTTTT.

V gene TRBV19 combines with J gene TRBJ2-5, with TRBD2 matching 10 bases. The V gene's germline CDR1 is LNHDA and CDR2 SQIVND (reference sequence). CDR3 length: 14 amino acids. Trimming removed 6 bases from V and 5 bases from J; junction bases left unmatched: 6. CDR3 residues: CASSRGLAMETQYF. For the CDR3, the DNA is TGTGCCAGTAGCCGGGGACTAGCGATGGAGACCCAGTACTTC.

The rearrangement uses TRBV9 and TRBJ1-2; D is possibly TRBD1 (5 bases). Trimming took 4 bases from V and 4 from J, leaving 11 bases between them. In germline, CDR1 is SGDLS, CDR2 YYNGEE. CDR3 length: 13 amino acids. This CDR3 reads CASSTREGYGYTF. The DNA of the CDR3 is TGTGCCAGCAGCACCAGGGAGGGCTATGGCTACACCTTC.